Below, one TCR beta chain is given with its context. As yet, its antigen is unknown. This sample is part of a study of cytomegalovirus exposure and HLA in healthy donors. Amplification used 60 Vbeta primers and 13 Jbeta primers. Some clones are missing from TCRdb's copy, which holds only in-frame ones; the method was immunoSEQ multiplex PCR. The sample has more than 95,000 clones, more than 65% seen once. The CDR3 extends over 16 amino acids. Between the trimmed V and J ends, which lost 1 base and 4 bases, there was a span of 16 bases. Germline CDR1 and CDR2: MGHRA and YSYEKL. Study-level results: Per published accounts, TCR beta sequences correctly predicted the HLA-A and HLA-B alleles of most subjects.

The rearrangement links TRBV4-1 to TRBJ2-5; no clear D gene. The receptor's source is a man between 18 and 35 years old in good health and CMV-seropositive. The sequenced sample consisted of PBMCs. The CDR3 DNA is TGCGCCAGCAGCCAAGGCCCGGGTGGGTTAGGAGAGACCCAGTACTTC. Its translation is CASSQGPGGLGETQYF.